A selection of T cell receptor beta chains follows, all from one sample in a study of Graves' ophthalmopathy and Graves' hyperthyroidism. From the multiplex PCR reads, TCRdb called clonotypes with MiXCR, one entry per CDR3 protein. The profile covers about 740,000 distinct CDR3 sequences, with roughly 40% appearing a single time and approximately 46% taken by the ten largest. Sample: peripheral blood. The origin of the receptors is an adult man with Graves' ophthalmopathy. Each CDR3 is given with its conserved first and last residue. The order of the fields is J gene, clone size, V gene, CDR3 protein. Size is omitted from some rows. Given values are once, few, many or a class for expanded clones.

TRBJ1-2 | once | TRBV2 | CASIHAGKDGYTF
TRBJ1-1 | . | TRBV20-1 | CSAYFTEPIEAFF
TRBJ2-5 | many | TRBV12-3/TRBV12-4 | CASSLFGETQYF
TRBJ2-4 | few | TRBV24-1 | CATSTDGAGQYF
TRBJ2-5 | many | TRBV7-9 | CASSSNSGRYQETQYF
TRBJ1-2 | . | TRBV29-1 | CSQGPGQGDYGYTF
TRBJ1-4 | . | TRBV29-1 | CSTRTGGNEKLFF
TRBJ2-2 | . | TRBV7-9 | CATRGGEPNTGELFF
TRBJ1-4 | many | TRBV7-9 | CASSKDRAGNEKLFF
TRBJ1-1 | few | TRBV6-2/TRBV6-3 | CATRGGVVTEAFF
TRBJ2-7 | . | TRBV20-1 | CSASRTYEQYF
TRBJ1-5 | many | TRBV2 | CASSFSGNGNQPQHF
TRBJ2-7 | few | TRBV12-3/TRBV12-4 | CASSARGVARVYYEQYF
TRBJ2-7 | many | TRBV2 | CASSDWATGQDYEQYF
TRBJ1-6 | many | TRBV2 | CASRGGDKVHF
TRBJ1-5 | . | TRBV24-1 | CASSSRSDSVFSQPQHF
TRBJ1-4 | once | TRBV15 | CATSSHPTTDEKLFF
TRBJ1-4 | . | TRBV4-3 | CASSQELTGGYEKLFF
TRBJ1-4 | many | TRBV25-1 | CASSLSGWVEKLFF
TRBJ2-2 | . | TRBV7-3 | CASGRGGDRSTGELFF
TRBJ2-2 | . | TRBV29-1 | CSVDGGIGTGELFF
TRBJ2-7 | . | TRBV20-1 | CSASRSSGRVGNEQYF
TRBJ1-1 | few | TRBV19 | CASSTTKKNTEAFF
TRBJ2-7 | few | TRBV20-1 | CSATPSGGFSYEQYF
TRBJ2-5 | . | TRBV4-1 | CASSQRTGETQYF
TRBJ2-5 | . | TRBV2 | CASKIRQGAGQPQYF
TRBJ2-2 | . | TRBV19 | CAWRPGANTGELFF
TRBJ2-7 | . | TRBV7-2 | CASSSRKGIAYEQYF
TRBJ1-5 | few | TRBV12-5 | CASGLEEKRRNVGDTQHF
TRBJ1-1 | many | TRBV10-2 | CASSRGETEAFF
TRBJ1-3 | . | TRBV10-3 | CAISVTARGNTIYF
TRBJ2-7 | . | TRBV20-1 | CSVYRVVGYEQYF
TRBJ2-7 | . | TRBV10-3 | CASSYIRGGRDEQYF
TRBJ2-5 | . | TRBV6-1 | CASSVDGGPLQETQYF
TRBJ1-1 | . | TRBV7-9 | CASTPWGGLAFF
TRBJ1-1 | . | TRBV10-3 | CAISLMPGTEAFF
TRBJ1-2 | . | TRBV29-1 | CSSTGTAYGYTF
TRBJ1-3 | . | TRBV7-2 | CASSPGRGRRSGNTIYF
TRBJ2-7 | many | TRBV7-9 | CASSLTSGGYEQYF
TRBJ1-3 | few | TRBV7-9 | CASSLGIPTGNTIYF
TRBJ2-5 | few | TRBV11-2 | CASSSTLPVSGGRETQYF
TRBJ1-6 | once | TRBV11-2 | CASSPRTGGDSPLHF
TRBJ2-7 | few | TRBV5-1 | CASSLGSGGEGWEQYF
TRBJ1-5 | . | TRBV14 | CASSQDDGGVGHNQPQHF
TRBJ2-7 | . | TRBV2 | CASRGGNEQYF
TRBJ1-1 | . | TRBV2 | CASSYPPLF
TRBJ1-1 | . | TRBV10-3 | CAISEKTRTEAFF